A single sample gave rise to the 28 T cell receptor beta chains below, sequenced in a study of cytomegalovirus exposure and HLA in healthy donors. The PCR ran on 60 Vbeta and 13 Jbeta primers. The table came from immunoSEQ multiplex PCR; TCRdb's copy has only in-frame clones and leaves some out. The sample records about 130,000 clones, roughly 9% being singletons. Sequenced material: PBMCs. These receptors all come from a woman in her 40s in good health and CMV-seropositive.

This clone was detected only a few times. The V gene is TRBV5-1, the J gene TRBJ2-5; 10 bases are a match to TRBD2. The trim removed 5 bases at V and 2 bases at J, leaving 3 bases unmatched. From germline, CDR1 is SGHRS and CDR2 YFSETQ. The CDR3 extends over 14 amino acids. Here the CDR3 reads CASRAGGPQETQYF. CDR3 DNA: TGCGCCAGCAGAGCGGGGGGGCCACAAGAGACCCAGTACTTC.

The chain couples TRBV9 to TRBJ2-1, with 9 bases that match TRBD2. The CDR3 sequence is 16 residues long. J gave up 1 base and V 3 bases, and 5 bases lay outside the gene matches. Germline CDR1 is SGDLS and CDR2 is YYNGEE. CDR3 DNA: TGTGCCAGCAGCGGAGGGCTAGCGGGATCCTACAATGAGCAGTTCTTC. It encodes CASSGGLAGSYNEQFF.

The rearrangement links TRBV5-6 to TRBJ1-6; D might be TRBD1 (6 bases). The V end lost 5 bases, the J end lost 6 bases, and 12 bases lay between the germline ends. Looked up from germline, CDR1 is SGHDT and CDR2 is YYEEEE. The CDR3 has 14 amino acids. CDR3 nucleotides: TGTGCCAGCAGACTGGCAGGGGTTAATTCACCCCTCCACTTT. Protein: CASRLAGVNSPLHF.

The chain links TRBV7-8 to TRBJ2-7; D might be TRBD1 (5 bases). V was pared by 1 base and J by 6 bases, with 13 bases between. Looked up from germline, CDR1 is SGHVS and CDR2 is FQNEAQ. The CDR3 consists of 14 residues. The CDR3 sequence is CASSLVLQGREQYF. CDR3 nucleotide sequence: TGTGCCAGCAGCTTAGTGTTGCAGGGCCGCGAGCAGTACTTC.

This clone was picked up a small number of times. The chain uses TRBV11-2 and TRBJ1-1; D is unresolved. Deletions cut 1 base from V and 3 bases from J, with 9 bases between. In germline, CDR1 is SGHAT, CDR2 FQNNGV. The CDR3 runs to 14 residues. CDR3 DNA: TGTGCCAGCAGCTTAGTCTCAAGAGACACTGAAGCTTTCTTT. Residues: CASSLVSRDTEAFF.

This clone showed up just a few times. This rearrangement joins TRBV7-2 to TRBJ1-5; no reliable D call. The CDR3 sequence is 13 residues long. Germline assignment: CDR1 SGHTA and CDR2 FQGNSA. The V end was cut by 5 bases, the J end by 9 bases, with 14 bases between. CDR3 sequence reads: CASSPKSQRPQHF. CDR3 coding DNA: TGTGCCAGCAGCCCAAAGTCCCAGCGGCCCCAGCATTTT.

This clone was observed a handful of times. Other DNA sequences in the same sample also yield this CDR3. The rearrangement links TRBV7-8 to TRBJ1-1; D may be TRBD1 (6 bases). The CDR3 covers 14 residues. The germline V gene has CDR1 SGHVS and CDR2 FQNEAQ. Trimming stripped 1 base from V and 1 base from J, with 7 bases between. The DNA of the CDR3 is TGTGCCAGCAGCTTAGTACAGGGGAACACTGAAGCTTTCTTT. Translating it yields CASSLVQGNTEAFF.

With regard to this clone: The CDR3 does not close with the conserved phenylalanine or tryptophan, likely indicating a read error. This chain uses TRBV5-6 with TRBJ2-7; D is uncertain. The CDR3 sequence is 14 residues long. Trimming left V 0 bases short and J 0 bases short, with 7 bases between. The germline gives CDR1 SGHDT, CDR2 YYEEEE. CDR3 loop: CASSLGRRSYEQYI. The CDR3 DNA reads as TGTGCCAGCAGCTTGGGGCGGCGCTCCTACGAGCAGTACATC.

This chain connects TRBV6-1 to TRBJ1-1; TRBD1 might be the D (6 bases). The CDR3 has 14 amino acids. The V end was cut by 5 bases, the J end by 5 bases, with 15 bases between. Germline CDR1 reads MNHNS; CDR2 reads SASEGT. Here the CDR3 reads CASSWEGVGTEAFF. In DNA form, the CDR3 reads TGTGCCAGCAGTTGGGAGGGGGTGGGTACTGAAGCTTTCTTT.

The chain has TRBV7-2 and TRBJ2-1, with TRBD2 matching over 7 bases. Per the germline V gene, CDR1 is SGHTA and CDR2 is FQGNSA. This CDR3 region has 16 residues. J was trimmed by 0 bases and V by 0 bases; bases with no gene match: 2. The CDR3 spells CASSLAGGISYNEQFF. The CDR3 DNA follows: TGTGCCAGCAGCTTAGCCGGGGGGATCTCCTACAATGAGCAGTTCTTC.

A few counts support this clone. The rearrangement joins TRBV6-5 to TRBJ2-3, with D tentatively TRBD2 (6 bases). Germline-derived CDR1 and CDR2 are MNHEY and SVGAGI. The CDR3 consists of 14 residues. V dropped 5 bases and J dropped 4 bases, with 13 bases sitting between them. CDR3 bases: TGTGCCAGCAGTCTCAGACTAGATGCAGATACGCAGTATTTT. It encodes CASSLRLDADTQYF.

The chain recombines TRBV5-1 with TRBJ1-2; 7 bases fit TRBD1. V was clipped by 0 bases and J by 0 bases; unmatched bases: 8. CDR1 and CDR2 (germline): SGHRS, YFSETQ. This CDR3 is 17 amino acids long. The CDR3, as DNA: TGCGCCAGCAGCTTGGCCGGGACAGTGGGGCCTAACTATGGCTACACCTTC. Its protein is CASSLAGTVGPNYGYTF.

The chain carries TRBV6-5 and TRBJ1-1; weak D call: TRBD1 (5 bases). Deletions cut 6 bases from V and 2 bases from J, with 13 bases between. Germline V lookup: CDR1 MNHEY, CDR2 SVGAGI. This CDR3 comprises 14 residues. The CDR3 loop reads CASREQALNTEAFF. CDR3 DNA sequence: TGTGCCAGCAGGGAACAGGCCCTTAACACTGAAGCTTTCTTT.

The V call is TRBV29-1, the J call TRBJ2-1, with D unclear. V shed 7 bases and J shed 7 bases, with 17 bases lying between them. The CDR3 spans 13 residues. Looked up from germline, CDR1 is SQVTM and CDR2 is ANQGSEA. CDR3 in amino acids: CSALTRFRNEQFF. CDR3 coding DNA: TGCAGCGCCTTGACAAGGTTTAGAAATGAGCAGTTCTTC.

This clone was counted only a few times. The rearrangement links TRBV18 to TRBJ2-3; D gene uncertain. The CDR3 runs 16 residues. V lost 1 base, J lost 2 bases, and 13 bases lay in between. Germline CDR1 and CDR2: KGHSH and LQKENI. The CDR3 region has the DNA TGTGCCAGCTCACCACTGGGTGACACTTCCACAGATACGCAGTATTTT. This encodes CASSPLGDTSTDTQYF.

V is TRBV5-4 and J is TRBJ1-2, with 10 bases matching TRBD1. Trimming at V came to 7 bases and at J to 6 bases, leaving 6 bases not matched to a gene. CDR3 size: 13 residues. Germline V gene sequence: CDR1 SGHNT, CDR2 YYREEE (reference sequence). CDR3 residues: CASGRTGGHGYTF. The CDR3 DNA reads TGTGCCAGCGGACGGACAGGGGGGCATGGCTACACCTTC.

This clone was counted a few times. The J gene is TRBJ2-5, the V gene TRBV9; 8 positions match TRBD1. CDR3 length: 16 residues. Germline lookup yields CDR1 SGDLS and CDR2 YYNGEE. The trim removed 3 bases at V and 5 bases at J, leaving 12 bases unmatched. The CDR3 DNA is TGTGCCAGCAGCGAGACGGCCGGGACAGGCCACGAGACCCAGTACTTC. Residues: CASSETAGTGHETQYF.

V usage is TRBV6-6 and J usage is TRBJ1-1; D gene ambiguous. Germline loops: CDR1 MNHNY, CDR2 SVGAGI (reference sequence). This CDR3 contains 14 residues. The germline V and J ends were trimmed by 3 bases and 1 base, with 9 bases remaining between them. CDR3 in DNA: TGTGCCAGCAGTTATCTGGAGAGGAACACTGAAGCTTTCTTT. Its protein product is CASSYLERNTEAFF.

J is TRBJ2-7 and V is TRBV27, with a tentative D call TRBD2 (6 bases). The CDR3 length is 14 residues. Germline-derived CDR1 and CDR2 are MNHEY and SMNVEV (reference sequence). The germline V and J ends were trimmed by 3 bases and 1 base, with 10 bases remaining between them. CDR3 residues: CASSLQGGSYEQYF. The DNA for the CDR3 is TGTGCCAGCAGTTTGCAAGGAGGGTCCTACGAGCAGTACTTC.

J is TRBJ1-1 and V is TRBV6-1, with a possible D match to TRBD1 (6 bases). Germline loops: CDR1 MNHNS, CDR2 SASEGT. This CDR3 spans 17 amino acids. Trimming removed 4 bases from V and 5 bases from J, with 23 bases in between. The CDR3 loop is CASSGGRGFVLRTEAFF. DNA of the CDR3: TGTGCCAGCAGTGGTGGCAGGGGATTTGTGTTGAGAACTGAAGCTTTCTTT.

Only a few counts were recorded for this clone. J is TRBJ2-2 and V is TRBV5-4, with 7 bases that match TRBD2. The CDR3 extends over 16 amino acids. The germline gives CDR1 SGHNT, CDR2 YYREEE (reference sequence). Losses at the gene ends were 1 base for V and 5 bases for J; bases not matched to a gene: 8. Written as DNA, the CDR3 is TGTGCCAGCAGCTTGTCCGGGACTATGAGGACCGGGGAGCTGTTTTTT. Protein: CASSLSGTMRTGELFF.

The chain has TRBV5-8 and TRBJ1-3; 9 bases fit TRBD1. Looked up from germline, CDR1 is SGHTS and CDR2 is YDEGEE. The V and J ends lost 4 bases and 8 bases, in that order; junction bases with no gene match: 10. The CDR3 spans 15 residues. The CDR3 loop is CASSHTGQGSHTIYF. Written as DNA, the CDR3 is TGTGCCAGCAGCCATACGGGACAGGGCTCCCACACCATATATTTT.

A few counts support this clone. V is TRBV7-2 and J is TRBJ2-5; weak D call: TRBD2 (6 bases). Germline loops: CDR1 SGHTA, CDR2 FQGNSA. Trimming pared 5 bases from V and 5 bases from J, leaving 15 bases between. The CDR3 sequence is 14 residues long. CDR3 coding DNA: TGTGCCAGCAGCGCGGGACTGCGGGCGGAGACCCAGTACTTC. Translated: CASSAGLRAETQYF.

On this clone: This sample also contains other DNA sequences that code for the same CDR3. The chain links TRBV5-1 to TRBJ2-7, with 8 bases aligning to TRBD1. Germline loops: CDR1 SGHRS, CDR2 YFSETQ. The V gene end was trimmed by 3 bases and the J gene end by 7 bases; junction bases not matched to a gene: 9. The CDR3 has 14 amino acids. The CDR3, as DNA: TGCGCCAGCAGCTCCGGGACAGGCCTTAGGGAGCAGTACTTC. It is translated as CASSSGTGLREQYF.

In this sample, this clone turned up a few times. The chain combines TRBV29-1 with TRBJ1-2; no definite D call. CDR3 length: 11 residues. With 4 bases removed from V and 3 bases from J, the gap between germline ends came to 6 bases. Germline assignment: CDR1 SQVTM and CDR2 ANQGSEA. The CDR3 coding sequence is TGCAGCGTTGGGGCAGACTATGGCTACACCTTC. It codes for CSVGADYGYTF.

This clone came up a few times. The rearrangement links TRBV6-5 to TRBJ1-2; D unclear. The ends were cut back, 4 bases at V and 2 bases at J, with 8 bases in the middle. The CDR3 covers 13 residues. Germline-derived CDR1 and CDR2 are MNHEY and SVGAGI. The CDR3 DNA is TGTGCCAGCAGTTCGACGGAGAACTATGGCTACACCTTC. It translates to CASSSTENYGYTF.

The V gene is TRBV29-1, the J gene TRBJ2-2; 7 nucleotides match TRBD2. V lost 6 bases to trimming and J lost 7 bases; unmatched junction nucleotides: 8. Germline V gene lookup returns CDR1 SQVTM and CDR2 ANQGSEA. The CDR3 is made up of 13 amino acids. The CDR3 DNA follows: TGCAGCGTCCTAATCGGGGGGAGCGGGGAGCTGTTTTTT. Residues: CSVLIGGSGELFF.

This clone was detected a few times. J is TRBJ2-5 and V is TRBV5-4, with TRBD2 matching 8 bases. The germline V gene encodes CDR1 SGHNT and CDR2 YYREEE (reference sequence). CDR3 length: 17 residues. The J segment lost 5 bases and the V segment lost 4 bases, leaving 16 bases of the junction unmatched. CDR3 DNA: TGTGCCAGCAGCCCTCCTCCTCGGGGACTAGGTGCCGAGACCCAGTACTTC. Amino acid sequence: CASSPPPRGLGAETQYF.